Following are 3 T cell receptor beta chains from one sample sequenced in a study of Ad26.COV2.S vaccination and SARS-CoV-2 variants. The data were produced by immunoSEQ multiplex PCR, yet TCRdb's version contains in-frame clones alone and is incomplete. This sample has around 250,000 clones, with around 90% found just once. Described treatment: approximately 18 received Ad26.COV2.S at low or high dose, single or two shots; several received placebo; per-sample allocation not given. Sample collection was performed on day 63 after the first vaccine or placebo injection. Material: peripheral blood, obtained in a trial of Ad26.COV2.S vaccine versus placebo. The receptor set was obtained from a person between 18 and 60 years old who received the Ad26.COV2.S COVID-19 vaccine or a placebo.

The chain joins TRBV27 to TRBJ2-6; no clear D. Looked up from germline, CDR1 is MNHEY and CDR2 is SMNVEV (reference sequence). Trimming stripped 3 bases from V and 3 bases from J, with 12 bases between. This CDR3 is 16 amino acids long. The CDR3 nucleotides are TGTGCCAGCAGTTTTATTTTGGTAGATGGGGCCAACGTCCTGACTTTC. Protein sequence: CASSFILVDGANVLTF.

V is TRBV6-1 and J is TRBJ2-3, with TRBD1 as a possible D gene (6 bases). This CDR3 comprises 15 residues. Germline V gene data show CDR1 as MNHNS and CDR2 as SASEGT. V was pared by 1 base and J by 3 bases, with 11 bases between. The CDR3 nucleotides read TGTGCCAGCAGTGAAGGCACAGGGAGTACAGATACGCAGTATTTT. This codes for CASSEGTGSTDTQYF.

The CDR3: CASSPHQRAGFAGELFF. The CDR3 nucleotides read TGTGCCAGCAGCCCACATCAAAGGGCTGGGTTCGCCGGGGAGCTGTTTTTT. The chain carries TRBV11-2 and TRBJ2-2; D is uncertain. CDR1 is SGHAT and CDR2 is FQNNGV in the germline V gene. Trimming cost V 5 bases and J 6 bases, with 22 bases left between them. The CDR3 has 17 residues.